The clone carrying this T cell receptor (beta chain) was detected only once. What it binds is unknown. This sequence may be a read error, since a much larger clone differs from it by one base. The data originate from a study of molecular identifiers for immune sequencing clone quantification. This CDR3 is built from 22 residues. The study's findings and limits: Barcode-sharing identical TCR molecules could underestimate highly expanded clone sizes. Clones exceeding 20 RNA copies carried over 97% of effector molecules but under 1% of naive-cell molecules.

Each CDR3 protein is one row after TCRdb ran MiXCR on the PCR reads. The table records 400,000 to 600,000 distinct CDR3 sequences, about 21% of them present only once. The chain carries TRBV12-3 or TRBV12-4 and TRBJ1-1; D may be TRBD1 (6 bases). Sample: naive CD8+ T cells from blood, with Jurkat cell RNA spiked in. Subset indicated: FACS-sorted CD8+CD4-CCR7+CD45RA+ naive T cells. This clonotype was obtained from a human donor in good health. Some libraries in this study had Jurkat cell RNA spiked in. CDR3 sequence reads: CASRLPTFSGARTVSENTKAFF. As DNA, the CDR3 is TGTGCCAGCAGGCTACCAACCTTTTCTGGGGCTAGGACAGTGTCAGAGAACACTAAAGCTTTCTTT.